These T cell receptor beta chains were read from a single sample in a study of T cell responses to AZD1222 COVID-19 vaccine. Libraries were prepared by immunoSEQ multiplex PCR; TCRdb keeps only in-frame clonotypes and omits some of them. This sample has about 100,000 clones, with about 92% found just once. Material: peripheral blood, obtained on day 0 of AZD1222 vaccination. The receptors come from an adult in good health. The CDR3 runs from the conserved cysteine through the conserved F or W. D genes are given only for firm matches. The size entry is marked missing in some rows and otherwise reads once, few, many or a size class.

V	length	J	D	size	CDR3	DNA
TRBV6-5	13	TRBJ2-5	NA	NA	CASSGVPQETQYF	TGTGCCTCCTCCGGGGTCCCCCAAGAGACCCAGTACTTC
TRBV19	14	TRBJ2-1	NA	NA	CASRGRASYNEQFF	TGTGCCAGTAGAGGTCGGGCCTCCTACAATGAGCAGTTCTTC
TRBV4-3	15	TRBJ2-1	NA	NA	CASSQDQVVWNEQFF	TGCGCCAGCAGCCAAGATCAGGTGGTTTGGAATGAGCAGTTCTTC
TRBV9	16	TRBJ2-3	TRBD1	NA	CASSVEGQVGADTQYF	TGTGCCAGCAGCGTAGAGGGACAGGTAGGCGCAGATACGCAGTATTTT
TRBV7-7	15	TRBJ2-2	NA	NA	CASSGGTDNTGELFF	TGTGCCAGCAGCGGAGGGACGGATAACACCGGGGAGCTGTTTTTT
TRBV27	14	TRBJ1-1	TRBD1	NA	CARPGQGAGTEAFF	TGTGCCAGGCCGGGACAGGGGGCTGGTACTGAAGCTTTCTTT
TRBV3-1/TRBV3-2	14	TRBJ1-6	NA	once	CASSHATGNSPLHF	TGTGCCAGCAGCCACGCCACAGGAAATTCACCCCTCCACTTT
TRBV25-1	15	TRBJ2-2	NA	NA	CASSDTGRNTGELFF	TGTGCCAGCAGTGACACAGGGAGGAATACCGGGGAGCTGTTTTTT
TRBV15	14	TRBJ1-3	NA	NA	CATSRGASGNTIYF	TGTGCCACCAGCAGAGGGGCCTCTGGAAACACCATATATTTT
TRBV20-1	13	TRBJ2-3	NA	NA	CSASHSGEDTQYF	TGCAGTGCTAGTCACAGCGGAGAAGATACGCAGTATTTT
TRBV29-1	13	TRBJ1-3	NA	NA	CSVAITSGNTIYF	TGCAGCGTGGCCATTACCTCTGGAAACACCATATATTTT
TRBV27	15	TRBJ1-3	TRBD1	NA	CASMRGGEAGNTIYF	TGTGCCAGCATGAGAGGGGGCGAGGCTGGAAACACCATATATTTT
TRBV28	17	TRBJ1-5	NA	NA	CASSWGGNGASNQPQHF	TGTGCCAGCAGCTGGGGGGGGAATGGAGCCAGCAATCAGCCCCAGCATTTT
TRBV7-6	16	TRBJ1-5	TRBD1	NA	CASSLQTGRVNQPQHF	TGTGCCAGCAGCTTACAGACAGGGAGGGTAAATCAGCCCCAGCATTTT
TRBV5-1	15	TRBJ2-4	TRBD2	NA	CASSLISGSFNIQYF	TGCGCCAGCAGCTTGATTAGCGGGAGTTTCAACATTCAGTACTTC
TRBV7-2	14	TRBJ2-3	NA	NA	CASSLGGYTDTQYF	TGTGCCAGCAGCTTAGGAGGGTACACAGATACGCAGTATTTT
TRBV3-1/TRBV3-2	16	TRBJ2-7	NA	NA	CASSPYQGRESYEQYF	TGTGCCAGCAGCCCCTACCAGGGACGGGAATCCTACGAGCAGTACTTC
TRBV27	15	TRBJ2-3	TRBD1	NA	CASSRQGRVTDTQYF	TGTGCCAGCAGTCGACAGGGGCGTGTGACAGATACGCAGTATTTT
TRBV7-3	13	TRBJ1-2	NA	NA	CASSLGPRDGYTF	TGTGCCAGCAGCTTGGGGCCCAGGGACGGCTACACCTTC
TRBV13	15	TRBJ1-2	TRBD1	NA	CASSRYGTGNYGYTF	TGTGCCAGCAGCAGATACGGGACAGGGAACTATGGCTACACCTTC
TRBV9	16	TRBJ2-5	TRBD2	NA	CASSVGSSGYQETQYF	TGTGCCAGCAGCGTAGGTTCTAGCGGGTACCAAGAGACCCAGTACTTC
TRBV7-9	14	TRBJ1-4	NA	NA	CASSPRPGSEKLFF	TGTGCCAGCAGCCCTCGCCCAGGGAGTGAAAAACTGTTTTTT
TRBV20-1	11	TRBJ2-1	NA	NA	CSASRRDEQFF	TGCAGTGCTAGTCGAAGGGATGAGCAGTTCTTC
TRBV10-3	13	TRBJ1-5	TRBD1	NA	CATRQGANQPQHF	TGTGCCACTCGACAGGGGGCGAATCAGCCCCAGCATTTT
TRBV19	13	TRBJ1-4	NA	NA	CASNSREREKLFF	TGTGCCAGTAACTCCAGGGAGCGCGAAAAACTGTTTTTT
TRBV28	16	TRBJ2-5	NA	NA	CASSPRWGAFQETQYF	TGTGCCAGCAGTCCCAGATGGGGGGCCTTTCAAGAGACCCAGTACTTC
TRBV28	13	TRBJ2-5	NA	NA	CASTQSGRETQYF	TGTGCCAGCACCCAGAGCGGGCGAGAGACCCAGTACTTC
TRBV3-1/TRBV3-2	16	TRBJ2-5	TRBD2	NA	CASSFGVAGGRETQYF	TGTGCCAGCAGCTTTGGGGTAGCGGGGGGCCGGGAGACCCAGTACTTC
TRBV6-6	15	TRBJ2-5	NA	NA	CASWGANYAQETQYF	TGTGCCAGCTGGGGGGCCAACTACGCACAAGAGACCCAGTACTTC
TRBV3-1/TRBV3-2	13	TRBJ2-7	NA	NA	CASSQPGFDEQYF	TGTGCCAGCAGCCAACCAGGGTTCGACGAGCAGTACTTC
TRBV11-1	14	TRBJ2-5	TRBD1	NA	CASSTRGRIETQYF	TGTGCCAGCAGCACCAGGGGGCGCATAGAGACCCAGTACTTC